This T cell receptor (beta chain) was sequenced for a study of shared clonotypes between healthy human individuals. Overall study findings and caveats: Enrolling few donors narrowed the genetic and exposure-history diversity that was represented. Around 5% was the fraction of naive CD4 clonotypes found shared across several donors.

To note about this clone: Its antigen remains unidentified.

Germline V CDR1 and CDR2: MDHEN, SYDVKM. Deletions cut 6 bases from V and 3 bases from J, with 14 bases between. There are 14 residues in the CDR3. The data were produced by immunoSEQ multiplex PCR, yet TCRdb's version contains in-frame clones alone and is incomplete. Among around 1.9 million clones listed, under 95% were seen once. In the naive CD8 group, cells lacked CD45RO and were positively selected for CCR7, so terminally differentiated effector memory CD45RA+ cells were left out. The specimen sequenced was naive CD8+ T cells from PBMCs. The sequence was obtained from a man between 18 and 35 years old in good health. Some clones in this sample may be carry-over from other donors' samples. This chain joins TRBV28 and TRBJ1-1; D is perhaps TRBD1 (5 bases). As DNA, the CDR3 is TGTGCCAGCAGGGCAGCGGGGGGTGACACTGAAGCTTTCTTT. Protein product: CASRAAGGDTEAFF.